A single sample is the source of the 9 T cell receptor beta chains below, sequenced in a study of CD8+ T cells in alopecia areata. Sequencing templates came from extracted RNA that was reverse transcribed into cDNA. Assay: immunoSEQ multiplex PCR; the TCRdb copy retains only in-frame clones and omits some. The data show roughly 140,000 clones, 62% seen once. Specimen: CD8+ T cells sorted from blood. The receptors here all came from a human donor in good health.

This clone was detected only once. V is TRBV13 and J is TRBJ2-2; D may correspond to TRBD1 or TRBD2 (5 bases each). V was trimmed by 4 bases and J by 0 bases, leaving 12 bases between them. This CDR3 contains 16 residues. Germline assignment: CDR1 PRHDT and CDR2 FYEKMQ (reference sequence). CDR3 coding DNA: TGTGCCAGCAGCTCCCGGGACGACGCGAACACCGGGGAGCTGTTTTTT. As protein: CASSSRDDANTGELFF. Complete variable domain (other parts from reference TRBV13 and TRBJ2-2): AAGVIQSPRHLIKEKRETATLKCYPIPRHDTVYWYQQGPGQDPQFLISFYEKMQSDKGSIPDRFSAQQFSDYHSELNMSSLELGDSALYFCASSSRDDANTGELFFGEGSRLTVL.

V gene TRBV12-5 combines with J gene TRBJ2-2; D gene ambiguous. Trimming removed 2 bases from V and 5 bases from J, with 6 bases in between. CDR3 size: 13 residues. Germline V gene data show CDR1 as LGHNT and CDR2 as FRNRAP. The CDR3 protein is CASGLFPTGELFF. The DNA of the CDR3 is TGTGCTAGTGGTTTGTTCCCGACCGGGGAGCTGTTTTTT.

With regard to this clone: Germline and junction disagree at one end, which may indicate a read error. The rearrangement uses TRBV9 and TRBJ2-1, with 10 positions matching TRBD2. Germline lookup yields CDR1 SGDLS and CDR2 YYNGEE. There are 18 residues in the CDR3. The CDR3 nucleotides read TGTGCCAGCAGCGGCGCCTTGGCTAGCGGGAGTTCCTTCAATGGGCAGTTCTTC. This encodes CASSGALASGSSFNGQFF.

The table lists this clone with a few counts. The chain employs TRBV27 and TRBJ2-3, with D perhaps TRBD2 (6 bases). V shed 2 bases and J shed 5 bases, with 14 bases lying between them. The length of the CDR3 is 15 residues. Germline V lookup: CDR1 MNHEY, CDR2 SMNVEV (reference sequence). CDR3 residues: CASSLSWRRGDTQYF. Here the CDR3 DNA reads TGTGCCAGCAGTTTAAGTTGGCGGAGGGGAGATACGCAGTATTTT.

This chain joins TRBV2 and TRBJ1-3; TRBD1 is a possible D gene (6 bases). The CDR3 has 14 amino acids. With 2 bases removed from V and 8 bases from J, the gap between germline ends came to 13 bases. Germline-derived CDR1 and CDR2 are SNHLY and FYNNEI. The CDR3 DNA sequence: TGTGCCAGCAGTGAATCCCAGGGGTGGCACACCATATATTTT. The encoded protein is CASSESQGWHTIYF.

The CDR3 sequence: CATSTSGSHNEQYF. The CDR3 coding sequence is TGTGCCACCAGCACTAGCGGGAGTCATAACGAGCAGTACTTC. The rearrangement links TRBV15 to TRBJ2-7; 10 nucleotides agree with TRBD2. This CDR3 spans 14 amino acids. Per germline, CDR1 LNHNV and CDR2 YYDKDF (reference sequence). The V segment lost 4 bases and the J segment 5 bases; nucleotides outside the gene matches: 5. Full variable domain (missing parts from reference TRBV15 and TRBJ2-7): DAMVIQNPRYQVTQFGKPVTLSCSQTLNHNVMYWYQQKSSQAPKLLFHYYDKDFNNEADTPDNFQSRRPNTSFCFLDIRSPGLGDTAMYLCATSTSGSHNEQYFGPGTRLTVT.

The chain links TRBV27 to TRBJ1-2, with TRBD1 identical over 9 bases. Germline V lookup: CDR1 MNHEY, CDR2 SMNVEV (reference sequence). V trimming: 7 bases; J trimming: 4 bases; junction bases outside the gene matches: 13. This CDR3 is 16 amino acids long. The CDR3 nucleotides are TGTGCCAGCACCCCGGGACAGGGTCTTAACGGCTATGGCTACACCTTC. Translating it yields CASTPGQGLNGYGYTF.

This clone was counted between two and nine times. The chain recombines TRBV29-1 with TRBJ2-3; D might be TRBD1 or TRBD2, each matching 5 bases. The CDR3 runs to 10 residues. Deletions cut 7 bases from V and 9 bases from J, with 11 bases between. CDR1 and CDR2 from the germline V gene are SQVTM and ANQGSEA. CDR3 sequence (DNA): TGCAGCGCCAAGAGGGGCACGCAGTATTTT. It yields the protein CSAKRGTQYF.

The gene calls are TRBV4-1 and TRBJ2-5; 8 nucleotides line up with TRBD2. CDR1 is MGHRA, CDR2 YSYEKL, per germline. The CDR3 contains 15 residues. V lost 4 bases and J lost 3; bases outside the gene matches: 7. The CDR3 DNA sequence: TGCGCCAGCAGCCTACTAGCGGAGGTAGAAGAGACCCAGTACTTC. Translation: CASSLLAEVEETQYF.